A single sample gave rise to the 19 T cell receptor beta chains below, sequenced in a study of T cells after posttransplantation cyclophosphamide. Sampled 1 year posttransplant, controls received myeloablative marrow transplants, methotrexate and a calcineurin inhibitor. TCRdb keeps only in-frame clones here, not all; method: immunoSEQ multiplex PCR. The sample contains over 15,000 clones, 87% of which appear only once. The material was PBMCs, obtained after an allogeneic stem cell transplant with a calcineurin inhibitor and methotrexate. These receptors all stem from a male patient aged 50 to 59 who received an allogeneic stem cell transplant from an unrelated donor, was CMV-positive, and had chronic GVHD only. The T cells may partly be graft donor cells.

The gene calls are TRBV4-1 and TRBJ2-3, with 7 bases aligning to TRBD2. Germline CDR1 and CDR2: MGHRA and YSYEKL. Germline trimming cut 4 bases from V and 4 bases from J; bases unmatched to any gene: 8. The CDR3 totals 15 residues. The DNA of the CDR3 is TGCGCCAGCAGCCTTAGCGGGCACGCGGCAGATACGCAGTATTTT. Encoded protein: CASSLSGHAADTQYF.

The chain recombines TRBV16 with TRBJ2-3; 10 bases match TRBD2. The J segment lost 5 bases and the V segment lost 4 bases, leaving 12 bases of the junction unmatched. Germline CDR1 KGHSY, CDR2 FQNENV. This CDR3 has 17 residues. The CDR3: CASSPQLAGIKGDTQYF. CDR3 sequence (DNA): TGTGCCAGCAGCCCTCAACTAGCGGGGATAAAGGGAGATACGCAGTATTTT.

The V call is TRBV4-2, the J call TRBJ1-1; weak D call: TRBD1 (5 bases). The germline V and J ends were trimmed by 5 bases and 4 bases, with 14 bases remaining between them. Germline CDR1 reads LGHNA; CDR2 reads YNFKEQ. CDR3 length: 14 amino acids. The CDR3 DNA reads as TGTGCCAGCAGCACCCGACAGTACTTCACTGAAGCTTTCTTT. This sequence encodes CASSTRQYFTEAFF.

V usage is TRBV6-5 and J usage is TRBJ2-7; 10 bases match TRBD1. The CDR3 covers 13 residues. Trimming cost V 2 bases and J 6 bases; bases outside gene matches: 1. Germline V gene lookup returns CDR1 MNHEY and CDR2 SVGAGI. CDR3: CASSYGTGAEQYF. The CDR3 region has the DNA TGTGCCAGCAGTTACGGGACAGGGGCCGAGCAGTACTTC.

The J gene is TRBJ1-1, the V gene TRBV9; D might be TRBD1 (6 bases). Germline V gives CDR1 SGDLS, CDR2 YYNGEE. CDR3 length: 14 amino acids. Trimming removed 4 bases at V and 1 base at J, with 11 bases between. The CDR3 reads CASSTGQQNTEAFF. The CDR3 region has the DNA TGTGCCAGCAGCACAGGACAGCAGAACACTGAAGCTTTCTTT.

The V call is TRBV9, the J call TRBJ1-3; D remains ambiguous. Germline loops: CDR1 SGDLS, CDR2 YYNGEE. This CDR3 has 16 amino acids. Deletions cut 1 base from V and 3 bases from J, with 14 bases between. This CDR3 is CASSVRGEHYGNTIYF. CDR3 sequence (DNA): TGTGCCAGCAGCGTACGGGGAGAACACTATGGAAACACCATATATTTT. Full variable domain (missing parts from reference TRBV9 and TRBJ1-3): DSGVTQTPKHLITATGQRVTLRCSPRSGDLSVYWYQQSLDQGLQFLIQYYNGEERAKGNILERFSAQQFPDLHSELNLSSLELGDSALYFCASSVRGEHYGNTIYFGEGSWLTVV.

The genes are TRBV6-6 and TRBJ2-7, with TRBD1 matching 9 bases. Trimming at V came to 2 bases and at J to 4 bases, leaving 3 bases not matched to a gene. Germline V gives CDR1 MNHNY, CDR2 SVGAGI (reference sequence). The CDR3 runs 14 residues. This CDR3 reads CASSYPGQGYEQYF. The DNA of the CDR3 is TGTGCCAGCAGTTACCCGGGACAGGGATACGAGCAGTACTTC.

J is TRBJ2-3 and V is TRBV10-2, with 8 bases that match TRBD1. Looked up from germline, CDR1 is WSHSY and CDR2 is SAAADI. The V gene end was trimmed by 6 bases and the J gene end by 0 bases; junction bases not matched to a gene: 8. CDR3 length: 16 amino acids. Here the CDR3 DNA reads TGCGCCAGCAGGGTACAGGGGGGCACTAGCACAGATACGCAGTATTTT. It codes for CASRVQGGTSTDTQYF.

The chain recombines TRBV5-1 with TRBJ2-1; D is perhaps TRBD2 (5 bases). The germline CDR1 and CDR2 sequences are SGHRS and YFSETQ. CDR3 length: 12 amino acids. V was pared by 4 bases and J by 7 bases, with 9 bases between. Here the CDR3 reads CASSPDWNEQFF. For the CDR3, the DNA is TGCGCCAGCAGCCCGGACTGGAATGAGCAGTTCTTC.

The J gene is TRBJ2-1, the V gene TRBV2, with 7 bases identical to TRBD2. The CDR3 runs 15 residues. Trimming cost V 8 bases and J 5 bases; bases outside gene matches: 12. Germline CDR1 SNHLY, CDR2 FYNNEI. CDR3 amino acids: CASGFGRGTNNEQFF. CDR3 coding DNA: TGTGCCAGCGGGTTTGGGCGGGGGACCAACAATGAGCAGTTCTTC.

CDR3 DNA: TGCAGCGGGGGACAAGGGAATTCACCCCTCCACTTT. Its protein product is CSGGQGNSPLHF. The V call is TRBV29-1, the J call TRBJ1-6; D is possibly TRBD1 (6 bases). Trimming removed 7 bases at V and 7 bases at J, with 11 bases between. CDR3 size: 12 residues. From germline, CDR1 is SQVTM and CDR2 ANQGSEA. Combining the CDR3 with reference TRBV29-1 and TRBJ1-6 gives the whole variable domain SAVISQKPSRDICQRGTSLTIQCQVDSQVTMMFWYRQQPGQSLTLIATANQGSEATYESGFVIDKFPISRPNLTFSTLTVSNMSPEDSSIYLCSGGQGNSPLHFGNGTRLTVT.

This clone has only a few counts. The rearrangement joins TRBV7-2 to TRBJ2-5; unclear D gene. V shed 5 bases and J shed 7 bases, with 11 bases lying between them. Germline V CDR1 and CDR2: SGHTA, FQGNSA. CDR3 size: 12 residues. CDR3 in amino acids: CASSLRSGTQYF. The CDR3 nucleotides read TGTGCCAGCAGCCTAAGGTCGGGGACCCAGTACTTC.

This sequence joins TRBV6-5 and TRBJ2-1; maybe TRBD2 (6 bases). Trimming took off 6 bases at V and 0 bases at J, with 9 bases between the two ends. Germline V gene data show CDR1 as MNHEY and CDR2 as SVGAGI. This CDR3 spans 14 amino acids. The CDR3 coding sequence is TGTGCCAGCAGGGGGGGATACTCCTACAATGAGCAGTTCTTC. Its protein is CASRGGYSYNEQFF.

J is TRBJ2-7 and V is TRBV5-4; D possibly corresponds to TRBD1 (7 bases). Trimming shortened V by 2 bases and J by 6 bases, and 15 bases separated the two germline ends. Germline lookup yields CDR1 SGHNT and CDR2 YYREEE (reference sequence). The CDR3 extends over 14 amino acids. CDR3 loop: CASSFRGTVGEQYF. CDR3 DNA: TGTGCCAGCAGCTTTCGCGGGACAGTAGGCGAGCAGTACTTC. The whole variable domain, remainder taken from reference TRBV5-4 and TRBJ2-7, is ETGVTQSPTHLIKTRGQQVTLRCSSQSGHNTVSWYQQALGQGPQFIFQYYREEENGRGNFPPRFSGLQFPNYSSELNVNALELDDSALYLCASSFRGTVGEQYFGPGTRLTVT.

This chain joins TRBV6-1 and TRBJ1-5; the match to TRBD1 covers 8 bases. The CDR3 totals 15 residues. Germline V gene data show CDR1 as MNHNS and CDR2 as SASEGT. Losses at the gene ends were 10 bases for V and 4 bases for J; bases not matched to a gene: 12. The CDR3 sequence is CAILDRGWSNQPQHF. CDR3 bases: TGTGCCATCCTAGACAGGGGCTGGAGTAATCAGCCCCAGCATTTT.

This sequence joins TRBV2 and TRBJ2-3; TRBD1 matches 11 bases. Germline loops: CDR1 SNHLY, CDR2 FYNNEI. J lost 4 bases, V lost 11 bases, and 26 bases had no gene match. There are 20 residues in the CDR3. CDR3 in amino acids: CAAKGGPAGMGQGVADTQYF. CDR3 sequence (DNA): TGTGCCGCAAAGGGGGGCCCCGCGGGTATGGGACAGGGGGTGGCAGATACGCAGTATTTT.

The J gene is TRBJ2-3, the V gene TRBV28; no clear D. The germline V gene has CDR1 MDHEN and CDR2 SYDVKM. V was trimmed by 10 bases and J by 3 bases, leaving 5 bases between them. This CDR3 spans 10 amino acids. The CDR3 protein is CATQTDTQYF. The CDR3 DNA follows: TGTGCCACCCAAACAGATACGCAGTATTTT.

This clone appeared a few times. The V and J genes are TRBV28 and TRBJ1-5; possible D gene TRBD1, 6 bases. The CDR3 consists of 14 residues. CDR1 MDHEN and CDR2 SYDVKM come from the germline V gene. V was pared by 6 bases and J by 6 bases, with 15 bases between. The CDR3 spells CASSRDNFGQPQHF. The CDR3 nucleotides are TGTGCCAGCAGCCGGGACAATTTCGGTCAGCCCCAGCATTTT.

The rearrangement uses TRBV21-1 and TRBJ1-3; the table's TRBD1 call for D was not verified on the DNA. TRBV21-1 is a documented pseudogene. The CDR3 spans 16 residues. DNA for the CDR3: TGTGCCAGCAGCCAAAGGAGGACAGAGTCTGGAAACACCATATATTTT. Its translation: CASSQRRTESGNTIYF.